This TCR beta chain was recorded in a study of T-cell memory formation after mild COVID-19. Constant-segment primers served in 5'RACE that generated TCR alpha and TCR beta cDNA libraries bearing sample barcodes and UMIs. In TCRdb, the 5' RACE reads were re-called with MiXCR into one record per CDR3 protein. The sample lists around 340,000 distinct CDR3 sequences, approximately 15% occurring once. The CDR3 runs 16 residues. The germline CDR1 and CDR2 sequences are SGHRS and YFSETQ. V was pared by 0 bases and J by 7 bases, with 9 bases of the junction left unmatched. Sequenced: PBMCs or a T cell subset sorted from them (not recorded which). The receptor's source is a man between 18 and 35 years old who had mild COVID-19 (a few samples of this study predate the infection). Cell type and time point are not known. The J gene is TRBJ2-1, the V gene TRBV5-1, with 8 bases matching TRBD2. The CDR3 sequence is CASSLVSGGAKNEQFF. The CDR3 DNA is TGCGCCAGCAGCTTGGTGTCCGGGGGGGCCAAGAATGAGCAGTTCTTC. The full variable domain, rest sourced from reference TRBV5-1 and TRBJ2-1, is KAGVTQTPRYLIKTRGQQVTLSCSPISGHRSVSWYQQTPGQGLQFLFEYFSETQRNKGNFPGRFSGRQFSNSRSEMNVSTLELGDSALYLCASSLVSGGAKNEQFFGPGTRLTVL.